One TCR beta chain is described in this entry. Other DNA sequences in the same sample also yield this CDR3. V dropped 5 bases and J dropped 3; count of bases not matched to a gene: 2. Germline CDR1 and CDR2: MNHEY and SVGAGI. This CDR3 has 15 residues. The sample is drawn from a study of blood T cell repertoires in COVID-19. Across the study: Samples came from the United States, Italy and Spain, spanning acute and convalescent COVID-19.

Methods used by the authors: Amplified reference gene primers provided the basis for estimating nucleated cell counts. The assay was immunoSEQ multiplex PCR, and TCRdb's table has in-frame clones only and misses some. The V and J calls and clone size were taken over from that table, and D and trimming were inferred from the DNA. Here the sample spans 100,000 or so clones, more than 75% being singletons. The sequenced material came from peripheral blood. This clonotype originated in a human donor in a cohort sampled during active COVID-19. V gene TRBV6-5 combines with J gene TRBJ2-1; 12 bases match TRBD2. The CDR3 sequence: CASSKLAGGYNEQFF. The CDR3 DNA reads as TGTGCCAGCAGTAAACTAGCGGGGGGCTACAATGAGCAGTTCTTC.